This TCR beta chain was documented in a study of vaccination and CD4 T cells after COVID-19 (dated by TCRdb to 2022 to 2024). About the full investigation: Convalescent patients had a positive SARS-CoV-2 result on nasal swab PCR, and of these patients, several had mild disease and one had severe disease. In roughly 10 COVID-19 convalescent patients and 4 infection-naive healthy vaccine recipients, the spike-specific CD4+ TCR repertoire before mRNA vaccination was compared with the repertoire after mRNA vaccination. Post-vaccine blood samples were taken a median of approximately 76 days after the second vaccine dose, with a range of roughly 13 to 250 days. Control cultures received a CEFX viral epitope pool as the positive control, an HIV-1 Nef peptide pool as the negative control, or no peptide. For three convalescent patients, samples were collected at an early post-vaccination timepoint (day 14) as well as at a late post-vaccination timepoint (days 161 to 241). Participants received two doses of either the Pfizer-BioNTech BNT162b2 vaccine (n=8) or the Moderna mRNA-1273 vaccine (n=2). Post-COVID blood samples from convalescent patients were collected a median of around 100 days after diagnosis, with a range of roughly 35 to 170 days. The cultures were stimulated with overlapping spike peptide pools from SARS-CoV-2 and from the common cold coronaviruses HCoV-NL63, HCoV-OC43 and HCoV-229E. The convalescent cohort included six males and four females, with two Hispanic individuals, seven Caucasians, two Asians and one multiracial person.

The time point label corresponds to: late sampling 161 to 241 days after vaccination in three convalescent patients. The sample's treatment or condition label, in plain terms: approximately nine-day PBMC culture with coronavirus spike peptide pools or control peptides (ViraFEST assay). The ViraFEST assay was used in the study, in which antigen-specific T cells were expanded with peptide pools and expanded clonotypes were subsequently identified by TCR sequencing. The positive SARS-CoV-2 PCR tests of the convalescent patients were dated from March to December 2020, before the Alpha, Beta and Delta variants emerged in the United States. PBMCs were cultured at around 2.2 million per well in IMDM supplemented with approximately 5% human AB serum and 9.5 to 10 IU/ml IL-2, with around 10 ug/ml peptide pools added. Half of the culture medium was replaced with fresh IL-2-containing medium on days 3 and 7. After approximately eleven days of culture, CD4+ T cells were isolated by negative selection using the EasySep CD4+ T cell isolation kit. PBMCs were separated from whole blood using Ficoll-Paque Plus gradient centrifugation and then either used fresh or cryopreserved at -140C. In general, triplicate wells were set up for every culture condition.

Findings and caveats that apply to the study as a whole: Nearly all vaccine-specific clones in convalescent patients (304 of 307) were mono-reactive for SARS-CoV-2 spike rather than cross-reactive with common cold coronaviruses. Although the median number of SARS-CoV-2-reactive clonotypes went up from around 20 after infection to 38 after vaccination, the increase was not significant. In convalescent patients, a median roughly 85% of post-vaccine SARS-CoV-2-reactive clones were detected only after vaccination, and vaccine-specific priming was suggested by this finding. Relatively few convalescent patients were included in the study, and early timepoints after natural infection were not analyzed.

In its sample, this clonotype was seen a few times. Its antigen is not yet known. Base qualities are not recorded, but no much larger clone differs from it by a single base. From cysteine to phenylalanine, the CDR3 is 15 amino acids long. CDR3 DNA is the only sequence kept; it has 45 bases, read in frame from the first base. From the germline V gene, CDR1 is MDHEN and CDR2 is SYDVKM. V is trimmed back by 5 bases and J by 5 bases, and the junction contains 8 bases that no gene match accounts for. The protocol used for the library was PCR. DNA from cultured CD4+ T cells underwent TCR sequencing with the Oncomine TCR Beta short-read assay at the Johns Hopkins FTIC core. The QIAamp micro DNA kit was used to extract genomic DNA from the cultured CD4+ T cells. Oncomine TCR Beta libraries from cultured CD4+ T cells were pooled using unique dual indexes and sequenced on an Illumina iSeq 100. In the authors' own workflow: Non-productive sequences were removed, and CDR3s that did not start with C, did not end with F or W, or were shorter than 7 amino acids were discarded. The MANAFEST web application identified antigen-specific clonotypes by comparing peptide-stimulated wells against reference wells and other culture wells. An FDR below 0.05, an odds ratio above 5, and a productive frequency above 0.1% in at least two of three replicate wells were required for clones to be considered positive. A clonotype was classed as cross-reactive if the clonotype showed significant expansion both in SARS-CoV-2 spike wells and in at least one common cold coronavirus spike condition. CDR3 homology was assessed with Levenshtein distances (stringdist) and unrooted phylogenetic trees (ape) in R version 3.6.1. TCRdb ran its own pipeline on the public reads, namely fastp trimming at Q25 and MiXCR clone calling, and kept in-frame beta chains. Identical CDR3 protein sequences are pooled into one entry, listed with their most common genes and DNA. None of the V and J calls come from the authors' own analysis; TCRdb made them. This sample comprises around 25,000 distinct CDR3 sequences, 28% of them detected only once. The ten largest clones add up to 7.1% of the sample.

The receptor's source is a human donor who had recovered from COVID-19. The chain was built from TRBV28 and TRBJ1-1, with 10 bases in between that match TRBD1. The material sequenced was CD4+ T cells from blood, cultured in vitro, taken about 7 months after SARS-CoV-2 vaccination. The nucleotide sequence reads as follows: TGTGCCAGCAGTACGACAGGGGGCCAGTCTACTGAAGCTTTCTTT. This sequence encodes CASSTTGGQSTEAFF.